This T cell receptor beta chain was recovered during a study of T cell changes during pregnancy in multiple sclerosis. Germline V lookup: CDR1 SNHLY, CDR2 FYNNEI. V gave up 7 bases and J gave up 5 bases; unmatched junction bases: 13. This CDR3 spans 15 amino acids. Profiling relied on immunoSEQ multiplex PCR, and the TCRdb table lists in-frame clones only, not all of them. The sample lists 45,000 to 70,000 clones; 92% were seen once. The chain links TRBV2 to TRBJ2-7; TRBD1 matches at 8 bases. The clonotype was recovered from a female donor with multiple sclerosis, enrolled in a pregnancy study. Material: CD4+ T cells from peripheral blood mononuclear cells, obtained in the second trimester of pregnancy. The CDR3 DNA is TGTGCCAGCACCCTAACCACAGGGGGAGGAGACGAGCAGTACTTC. This gives the protein CASTLTTGGGDEQYF.